These T cell receptor beta chains were read from a single sample in a study of T cell changes during pregnancy in multiple sclerosis. Repertoires were generated with immunoSEQ multiplex PCR, while TCRdb's copy carries only in-frame clones and drops some. The data show roughly 63,000 clones, 93% seen once. The sample in question was CD8+ T cells from peripheral blood mononuclear cells, obtained in the second trimester of pregnancy. These receptor sequences come from a female donor with multiple sclerosis, enrolled in a pregnancy study. The CDR3 runs from the conserved cysteine through the conserved F or W. A D gene is named only where the DNA matches it firmly. Some rows mark clone size as missing; the rest say once, few, many or name a class of expanded clone.

>TRBJ2-7|TRBV27|14|.|.
CASSLGQSMDEQYF
TGTGCCAGCAGTTTAGGACAGTCCATGGACGAGCAGTACTTC
>TRBJ2-1|TRBV19|17|.|once
CASSTLSNRAVNNEQFF
TGTGCCAGTAGTACTCTCTCCAACAGGGCGGTCAACAATGAGCAGTTCTTC
>TRBJ2-7|TRBV4-1|16|TRBD2|.
CASSPRTSGGADEQYF
TGCGCCAGCAGCCCGCGGACTAGCGGGGGGGCCGACGAGCAGTACTTC
>TRBJ1-6|TRBV5-1|17|.|.
CANSFVSPGSYNSPLHF
TGCGCCAACAGCTTCGTTTCGCCCGGCTCCTATAATTCACCCCTCCACTTT
>TRBJ1-2|TRBV19|12|TRBD1|once
CATDRGSYGYTF
TGTGCTACGGACAGGGGGTCCTATGGCTACACCTTC
>TRBJ2-1|TRBV4-1|12|.|.
CASSLRDGEQFF
TGCGCCAGCAGCCTGAGGGATGGGGAGCAGTTCTTC
>TRBJ2-2|TRBV27|13|.|.
CASSSRVAGELFF
TGTGCCAGCAGTTCCCGGGTGGCCGGGGAGCTGTTTTTT
>TRBJ2-1|TRBV27|14|TRBD2|.
CASSPGTTNNEQFF
TGTGCCAGCAGTCCCGGGACTACAAACAATGAGCAGTTCTTC
>TRBJ2-1|TRBV19|19|.|.
CASSIDRRVSTASYNEQFF
TGTGCCAGTAGTATAGATCGGCGGGTCTCTACAGCCTCCTACAATGAGCAGTTCTTC
>TRBJ1-1|TRBV7-9|15|.|.
CASSLVEGPRVEAFF
TGTGCCAGCAGCTTAGTGGAAGGACCCAGGGTTGAAGCTTTCTTT
>TRBJ2-1|TRBV28|16|TRBD2|.
CASSFISGTSYNEQFF
TGTGCCAGCAGTTTTATCAGCGGGACTTCCTACAATGAGCAGTTCTTC
>TRBJ1-2|TRBV4-3|14|.|.
CASSQDGRGAGYTF
TGCGCCAGCAGCCAAGATGGGAGGGGAGCTGGCTACACCTTC
>TRBJ1-2|TRBV29-1|11|.|.
CSVAEVDGYTF
TGCAGCGTTGCCGAGGTGGATGGCTACACCTTC
>TRBJ2-3|TRBV9|16|.|.
CASSVEASSSTDTQYF
TGTGCCAGCAGCGTAGAAGCTAGCTCCAGCACAGATACGCAGTATTTT
>TRBJ2-2|TRBV7-9|19|.|.
CASSPPLWGTTSGTGELFF
TGTGCCAGCAGCCCGCCCCTTTGGGGCACCACGTCGGGCACCGGGGAGCTGTTTTTT
>TRBJ2-6|TRBV6-5|15|.|.
CASSYGPPGANVLTF
TGTGCCAGCAGTTATGGGCCCCCTGGGGCCAACGTCCTGACTTTC
>TRBJ2-2|TRBV28|17|TRBD2|.
CASSSPRLAGYTGELFF
TGTGCCAGCAGTTCCCCTCGACTAGCGGGATACACCGGGGAGCTGTTTTTT
>TRBJ1-2|TRBV5-5|13|TRBD1|.
CASSFGTGAGYTF
TGTGCCAGCAGCTTCGGAACAGGGGCGGGCTACACCTTC
>TRBJ2-7|TRBV5-1|14|TRBD2|.
CASRSTSGTYEQYF
TGCGCCAGCAGGTCGACTAGCGGAACCTACGAGCAGTACTTC
>TRBJ2-7|TRBV5-1|15|TRBD2|.
CASSSPGLAPYEQYF
TGCGCCAGCAGCTCTCCGGGACTAGCGCCCTACGAGCAGTACTTC
>TRBJ1-1|TRBV7-6|15|TRBD1|.
CASSVTAGTGPEAFF
TGTGCCAGCAGCGTCACCGCCGGGACAGGGCCTGAAGCTTTCTTT
>TRBJ1-5|TRBV6-5|14|.|.
CASSYGGSNQPQHF
TGTGCCAGCAGTTACGGGGGGAGCAATCAGCCCCAGCATTTT
>TRBJ1-2|TRBV13|13|TRBD1|.
CASSLRQGDGYTF
TGTGCCAGCAGCCTGAGACAGGGGGATGGCTACACCTTC
>TRBJ1-1|TRBV4-1|13|.|.
CASSPAGDTEAFF
TGCGCCAGCAGCCCCGCAGGGGACACTGAAGCTTTCTTT
>TRBJ2-5|TRBV5-8|14|TRBD1|.
CASSVDRPLETQYF
TGTGCCAGCAGCGTGGACAGGCCGCTTGAGACCCAGTACTTC
>TRBJ2-2|TRBV2|11|.|few
CASIYTGELFF
TGTGCCAGCATATACACCGGGGAGCTGTTTTTT
>TRBJ2-1|TRBV15|17|TRBD1|.
CATSRYTGTGGYNEQFF
TGTGCCACCAGCAGATACACCGGGACAGGGGGTTACAATGAGCAGTTCTTC
>TRBJ2-2|TRBV6-1|16|TRBD1|.
CASSDRDRLSTGELFF
TGTGCCAGCAGTGACCGGGACAGACTCTCCACCGGGGAGCTGTTTTTT
>TRBJ2-4|TRBV7-9|14|.|.
CASSPGLAKNIQYF
TGTGCCAGCAGCCCGGGACTAGCCAAAAACATTCAGTACTTC
>TRBJ2-7|TRBV7-9|14|.|.
CASSPGTQTYEQYF
TGTGCCAGCAGCCCCGGGACACAAACCTACGAGCAGTACTTC
>TRBJ2-6|TRBV7-3|16|TRBD2|.
CASSPQSGGPANVLTF
TGTGCCAGCAGCCCTCAAAGCGGGGGGCCCGCCAACGTCCTGACTTTC
>TRBJ1-4|TRBV7-8|16|.|.
CASSPRRGSTNEKLFF
TGTGCCAGCAGCCCGCGGCGGGGGAGCACTAATGAAAAACTGTTTTTT
>TRBJ2-2|TRBV27|16|.|.
CASSSFRLPNTGELFF
TGTGCCAGCAGCAGTTTCCGCTTGCCGAACACCGGGGAGCTGTTTTTT
>TRBJ1-5|TRBV19|13|.|.
CASTSGPWQPQHF
TGTGCCAGTACCTCAGGGCCATGGCAGCCCCAGCATTTT
>TRBJ2-7|TRBV7-2|16|TRBD2|.
CASSSLGAGGRNEQYF
TGTGCCAGCAGCTCCCTCGGGGCGGGGGGAAGAAACGAGCAGTACTTC
>TRBJ2-7|TRBV27|14|.|.
CASSSLGEGYEQYF
TGTGCCAGCAGTTCCCTAGGGGAAGGCTACGAGCAGTACTTC
>TRBJ1-1|TRBV4-1|15|.|.
CASSLSMRGDTEAFF
TGCGCCAGCAGTTTGTCGATGCGGGGGGACACTGAAGCTTTCTTT
>TRBJ2-1|TRBV7-9|15|.|.
CASRGSVNSYNEQFF
TGTGCCAGCAGGGGTAGCGTGAACTCCTACAATGAGCAGTTCTTC
>TRBJ1-2|TRBV7-3|14|TRBD1|.
CASSSGTGVYGYTF
TGTGCCAGCAGCTCCGGGACAGGGGTCTATGGCTACACCTTC
>TRBJ1-4|TRBV5-1|14|.|.
CASSLWQDNEKLFF
TGCGCCAGCAGCTTGTGGCAGGATAATGAAAAACTGTTTTTT
>TRBJ2-2|TRBV4-1|19|TRBD1|.
CASSQAEPWDRGWTGELFF
TGCGCCAGCAGCCAAGCGGAACCCTGGGACAGGGGTTGGACCGGGGAGCTGTTTTTT
>TRBJ2-5|TRBV6-1|15|TRBD1|.
CASRGQDSAQETQYF
TGTGCCAGCAGGGGACAGGACTCCGCGCAAGAGACCCAGTACTTC
>TRBJ2-2|TRBV6-5|16|TRBD1|.
CASSSMGQGSTGELFF
TGTGCCAGCAGTTCTATGGGACAGGGCTCAACCGGGGAGCTGTTTTTT
>TRBJ2-3|TRBV7-3|14|TRBD2|.
CASSPGLDGDTQYF
TGTGCCAGCAGCCCCGGACTAGACGGAGATACGCAGTATTTT
>TRBJ2-2|TRBV4-2|12|.|.
CASSLGSGELFF
TGTGCCAGCAGTCTCGGGTCTGGGGAGCTGTTTTTT